Sequencing of this TCR beta chain was carried out in a study of blood T cell repertoires in COVID-19 (dated by TCRdb to 2018 to 2020). Study-wide context: Collaborator samples came from the United States, Italy and Spain and covered acute and convalescent phases of COVID-19. The sample metadata nearly always contained a de-identified subject ID, COVID-19 status, age in years and sex. Subjects who had been exposed to COVID-19, were actively infected with it, or had recovered from it provided the deeply sampled blood TCRbeta repertoires that made up the dataset. The samples were drawn from two sources: the first 160 participants of the ongoing ImmuneRACE study, and 1,200 or so subjects contributed by 6 global collaborators. The repertoires were made available in a free public database intended to serve as a resource for research on the immune response to SARS-CoV-2. The prospective study material was composed of cDNA or gDNA derived from T cells, B-cell-depleted T cells, or PBMCs. Where HLA class I and class II types were available, the types were taken from metadata supplied by the sample provider, not from assay-based typing. Points the paper makes about the study in general: The quantity of clinical and demographic metadata differed by source and by participant and was supplied without curation.

Another Seattle source contributed samples from volunteer blood donors who had recovered from COVID-19. Whole blood was collected in K2EDTA tubes by collaborating institutions according to the institutions' own protocols. For TCRbeta analysis, collaborators shipped samples as frozen whole blood, isolated PBMCs, or DNA extracted from either of those sample types. TCRbeta CDR3 regions were amplified from genomic DNA using the immunoSEQ Assay, a bias-controlled multiplex PCR. Regarding the original processing steps: The number of nucleated cells in each sample was estimated from the amplification of reference gene primers within the assay. Sequence reads were collapsed and filtered to measure the absolute abundance of every unique TCRbeta CDR3 rearrangement. For each sample, productive Simpson clonality was calculated as the square root of Simpson's diversity index across productive rearrangements. Here the immuneACCESS table is served through TCRdb, limited to in-frame sequences with V and J called. Missing clones are a known gap in these copies; in checked studies unresolved V genes cover under half, and the rest lacks a known reason. Clone size and V and J calls were adopted from that table, with D and trimming inferred from the DNA. The sample table records roughly 200,000 clones; around nine tenths of these occur just once. The top ten clonotypes cover 5.5% to 8% of the sample.

On this clone itself: Its antigen is unknown. Base qualities are not at hand, and no much larger clone is one base apart.

Taken from cysteine to phenylalanine, the CDR3 has 15 residues. Left in the record is the CDR3 DNA by itself, 45 bases read in frame from the first base. CDR1 and CDR2, per the germline V gene, are SGHRS and YFSETQ. At the junction V is shortened by 3 bases and J by 7 bases, with 16 bases in between. The TCR originated in a man in his sixties who had recovered from COVID-19. Recombination joined TRBV5-1 with TRBJ2-2; the D gene is perhaps TRBD1, on 6 matching bases. Input material: peripheral blood. The encoded CDR3 is CASSSGTRDDGELFF. The nucleotide sequence is given as TGCGCCAGCAGCTCCGGGACACGGGATGACGGGGAGCTGTTTTTT.